This T cell receptor beta chain is drawn from a study of shared clonotypes between healthy human individuals. V lost 6 bases to trimming and J lost 2 bases, with 17 bases between them. The CDR3 is made up of 16 amino acids. The germline gives CDR1 ENHRY, CDR2 SYGVKD. Sequenced by immunoSEQ multiplex PCR; TCRdb stores in-frame clones only, minus some. The table lists over a million clones, about 74% of them singletons. The chain employs TRBV10-3 and TRBJ2-1, with D perhaps being TRBD1 or TRBD2 (5 bases each). This clonotype was sampled from a man aged 18 to 29 in good health. The material sequenced was memory CD4+ T cells sorted from blood. Subset meaning: CD45RA-negative fraction. The CDR3 coding sequence is TGTGCCATCAGCCTTACGGGGCCCGCCGCCTACAATGAGCAGTTCTTC. Protein product: CAISLTGPAAYNEQFF.